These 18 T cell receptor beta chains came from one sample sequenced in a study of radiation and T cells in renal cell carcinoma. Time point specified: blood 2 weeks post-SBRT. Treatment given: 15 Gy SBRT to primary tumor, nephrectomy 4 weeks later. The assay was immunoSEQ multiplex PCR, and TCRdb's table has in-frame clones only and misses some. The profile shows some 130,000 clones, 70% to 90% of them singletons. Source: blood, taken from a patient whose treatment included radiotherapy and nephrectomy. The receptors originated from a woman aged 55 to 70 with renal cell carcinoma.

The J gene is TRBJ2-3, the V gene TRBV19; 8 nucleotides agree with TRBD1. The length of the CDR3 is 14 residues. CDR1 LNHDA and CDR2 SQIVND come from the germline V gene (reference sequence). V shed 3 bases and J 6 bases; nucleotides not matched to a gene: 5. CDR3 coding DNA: TGTGCCAGTAGTATGGGACAGGTATTGGATACGCAGTATTTT. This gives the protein CASSMGQVLDTQYF.

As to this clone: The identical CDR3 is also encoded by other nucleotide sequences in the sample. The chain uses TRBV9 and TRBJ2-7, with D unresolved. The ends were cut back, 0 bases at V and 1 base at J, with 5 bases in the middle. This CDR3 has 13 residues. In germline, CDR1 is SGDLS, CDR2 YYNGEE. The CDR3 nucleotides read TGTGCCAGCAGCGTAGGAAATTCCTACGAGCAGTACTTC. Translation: CASSVGNSYEQYF.

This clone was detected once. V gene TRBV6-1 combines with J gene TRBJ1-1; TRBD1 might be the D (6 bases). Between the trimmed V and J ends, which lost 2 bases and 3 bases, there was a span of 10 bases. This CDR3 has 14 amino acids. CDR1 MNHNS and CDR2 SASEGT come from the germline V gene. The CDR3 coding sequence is TGTGCCAGCAGTGAAAGGAGGGGGTACACTGAAGCTTTCTTT. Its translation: CASSERRGYTEAFF.

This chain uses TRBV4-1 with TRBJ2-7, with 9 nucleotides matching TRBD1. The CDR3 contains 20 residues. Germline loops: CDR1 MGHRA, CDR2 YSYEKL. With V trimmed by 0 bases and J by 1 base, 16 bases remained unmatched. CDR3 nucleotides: TGCGCCAGCAGCCAAGAGCACAGGGGGCTGGTTAAAAGCATATCCTACGAGCAGTACTTC. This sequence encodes CASSQEHRGLVKSISYEQYF.

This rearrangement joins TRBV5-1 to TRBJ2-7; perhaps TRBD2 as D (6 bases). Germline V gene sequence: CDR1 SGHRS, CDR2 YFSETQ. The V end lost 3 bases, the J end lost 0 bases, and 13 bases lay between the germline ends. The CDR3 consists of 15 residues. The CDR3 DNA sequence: TGCGCCAGCAGCTACGGGACTCCTCACTCCTACGAGCAGTACTTC. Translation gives CASSYGTPHSYEQYF.

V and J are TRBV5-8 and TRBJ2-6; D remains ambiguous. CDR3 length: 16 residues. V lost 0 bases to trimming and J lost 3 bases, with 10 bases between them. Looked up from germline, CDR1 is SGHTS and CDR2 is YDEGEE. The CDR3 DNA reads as TGTGCCAGCAGCTTGGGTGATTTGCGTGGGGCCAACGTCCTGACTTTC. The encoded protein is CASSLGDLRGANVLTF.

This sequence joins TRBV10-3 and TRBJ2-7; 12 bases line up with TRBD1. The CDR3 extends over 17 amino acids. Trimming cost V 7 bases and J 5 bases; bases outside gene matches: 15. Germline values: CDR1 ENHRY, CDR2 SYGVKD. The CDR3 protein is CAINLGTGGLTEDEQYF. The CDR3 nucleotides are TGTGCCATCAATCTCGGGACAGGGGGCTTGACAGAGGACGAGCAGTACTTC.

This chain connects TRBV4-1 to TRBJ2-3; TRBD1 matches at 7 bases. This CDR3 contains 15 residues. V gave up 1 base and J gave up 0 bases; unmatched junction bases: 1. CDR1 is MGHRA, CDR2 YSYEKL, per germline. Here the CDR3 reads CASSQVRGSTDTQYF. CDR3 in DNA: TGCGCCAGCAGCCAAGTCAGGGGGAGCACAGATACGCAGTATTTT.

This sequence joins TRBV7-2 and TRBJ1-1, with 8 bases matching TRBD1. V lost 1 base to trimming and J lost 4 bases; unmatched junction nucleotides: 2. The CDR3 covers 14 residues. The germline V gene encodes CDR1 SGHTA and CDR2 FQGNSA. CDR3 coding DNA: TGTGCCAGCAGCTTAGGGACAGGGACCACTGAAGCTTTCTTT. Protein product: CASSLGTGTTEAFF.

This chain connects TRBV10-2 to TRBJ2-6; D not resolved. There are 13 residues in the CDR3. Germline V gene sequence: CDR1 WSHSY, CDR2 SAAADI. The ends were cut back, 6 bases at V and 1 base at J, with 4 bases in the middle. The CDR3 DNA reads TGCGCCAGCAGGGCGTCTGGGGCCAACGTCCTGACTTTC. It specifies CASRASGANVLTF.

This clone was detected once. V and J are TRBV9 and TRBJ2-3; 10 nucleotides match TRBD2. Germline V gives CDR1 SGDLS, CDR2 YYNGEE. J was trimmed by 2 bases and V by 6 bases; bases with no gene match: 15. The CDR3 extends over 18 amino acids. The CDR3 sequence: CASTHRASGGPFTDTQYF. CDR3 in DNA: TGTGCCAGCACCCATAGGGCTAGCGGGGGCCCGTTCACAGATACGCAGTATTTT.

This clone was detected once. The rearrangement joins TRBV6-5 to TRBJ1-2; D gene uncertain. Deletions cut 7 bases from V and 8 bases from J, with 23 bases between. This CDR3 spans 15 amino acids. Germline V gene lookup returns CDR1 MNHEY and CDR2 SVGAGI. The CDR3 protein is CASNPLLEGVSGYTF. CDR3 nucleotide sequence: TGTGCCAGCAACCCCCTCTTGGAGGGTGTGAGCGGCTACACCTTC.

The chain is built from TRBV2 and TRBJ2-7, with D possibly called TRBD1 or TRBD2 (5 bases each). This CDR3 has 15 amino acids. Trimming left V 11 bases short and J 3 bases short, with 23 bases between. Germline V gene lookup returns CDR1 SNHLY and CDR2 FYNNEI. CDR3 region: CAGRQGWAGGYEQYF. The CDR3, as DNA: TGTGCCGGAAGGCAGGGTTGGGCAGGAGGCTACGAGCAGTACTTC. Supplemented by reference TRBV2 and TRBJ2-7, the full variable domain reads EPEVTQTPSHQVTQMGQEVILRCVPISNHLYFYWYRQILGQKVEFLVSFYNNEISEKSEIFDDQFSVERPDGSNFTLKIRSTKLEDSAMYFCAGRQGWAGGYEQYFGPGTRLTVT.

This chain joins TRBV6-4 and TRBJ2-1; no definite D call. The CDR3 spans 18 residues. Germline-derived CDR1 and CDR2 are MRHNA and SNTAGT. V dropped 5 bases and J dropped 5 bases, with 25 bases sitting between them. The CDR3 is CASSPSERAPERDNEQFF. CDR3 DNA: TGTGCCAGCAGTCCTTCGGAGCGCGCCCCAGAGCGCGACAATGAGCAGTTCTTC.

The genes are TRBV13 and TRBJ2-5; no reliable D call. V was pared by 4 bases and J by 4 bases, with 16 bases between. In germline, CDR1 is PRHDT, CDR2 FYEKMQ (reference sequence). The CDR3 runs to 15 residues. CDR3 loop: CASSSRPDAGETQYF. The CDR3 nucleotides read TGTGCCAGCAGCTCTAGACCGGACGCCGGAGAGACCCAGTACTTC.

CDR3 sequence: CASSPNSGTYNEQFF. The CDR3 DNA reads as TGTGCCAGCTCACCAAATAGCGGGACGTACAATGAGCAGTTCTTC. The genes are TRBV18 and TRBJ2-1; TRBD2 agrees at 8 bases. Germline V gene data show CDR1 as KGHSH and CDR2 as LQKENI. V lost 2 bases, J lost 4 bases, and 4 bases stayed unmatched. The CDR3 loop spans 15 amino acids.

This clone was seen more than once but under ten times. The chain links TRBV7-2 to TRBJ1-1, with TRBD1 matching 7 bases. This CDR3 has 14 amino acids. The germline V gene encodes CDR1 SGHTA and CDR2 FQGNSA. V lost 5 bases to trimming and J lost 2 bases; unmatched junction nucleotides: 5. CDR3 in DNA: TGTGCCAGCAGCCCCGGGACAGCCAACACTGAAGCTTTCTTT. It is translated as CASSPGTANTEAFF.

In nucleotides, the CDR3 is TGCGCCAGCAGCCAAGGTGTGACAGGGTTCGACGAGCAGTACTTC. It codes for CASSQGVTGFDEQYF. V usage is TRBV4-1 and J usage is TRBJ2-7, with 7 nucleotides matching TRBD1. Germline CDR1 reads MGHRA; CDR2 reads YSYEKL. J lost 5 bases, V lost 1 base, and 8 bases had no gene match. The CDR3 contains 15 residues.